This record concerns one TCR beta chain sequence. This specimen comes from a study of T cell changes during pregnancy in multiple sclerosis. TCRdb keeps only in-frame clones here, not all; method: immunoSEQ multiplex PCR. The repertoire holds some 71,000 clones, with 92% as singletons. The germline CDR1 and CDR2 sequences are LNHDA and SQIVND (reference sequence). The ends were cut back, 1 base at V and 0 bases at J, with 3 bases in the middle. There are 14 residues in the CDR3. The sequence derives from a female donor with multiple sclerosis, enrolled in a pregnancy study. V gene TRBV19 combines with J gene TRBJ1-4; D ambiguous. The source was peripheral blood, collected after pregnancy. CDR3 in amino acids: CASSIAATNEKLFF. The CDR3 DNA reads TGTGCCAGTAGTATAGCAGCAACTAATGAAAAACTGTTTTTT.